This T cell receptor beta chain appears in the sequencing data of a study of cytomegalovirus exposure and HLA in healthy donors. The PCR used 60 Vbeta and 13 Jbeta primers. The method was immunoSEQ multiplex PCR; TCRdb's version includes in-frame clones alone and lacks a portion of them. Its clone listing holds approximately 92,000 clones. CDR3 size: 15 residues. Trimming took 1 base from V and 3 from J, leaving 10 bases between them. Germline assignment: CDR1 SGHAT and CDR2 FQNNGV. The chain uses TRBV11-2 and TRBJ2-1; weak D call: TRBD2 (6 bases). The specimen sequenced was PBMCs. This clonotype originated in a woman in her 30s in good health and CMV-seronegative. The CDR3 sequence: CASSLGLAFYNEQFF. CDR3 coding DNA: TGTGCCAGCAGCTTAGGGCTAGCGTTCTACAATGAGCAGTTCTTC.